This TCR beta chain is from a study of cytomegalovirus exposure and HLA in healthy donors. Study conclusions and caveats: One later analysis, an examination of the 120 or so validation repertoires, found that first-cohort TCR clusters tended to co-occur in them. A list of 150 to 200 TCR beta chains associated with cytomegalovirus was given.

The CDR3 sequence is 16 residues long. Germline values: CDR1 SGHTA, CDR2 FQGNSA. The V end was cut by 1 base, the J end by 0 bases, with 10 bases between. Profiling relied on immunoSEQ multiplex PCR, and the TCRdb table lists in-frame clones only, not all of them. The repertoire holds roughly 120,000 clones, with around 89% as singletons. A word on this clone: Antigen: not known.

Sequences were obtained from PBMCs. This sequence originates from a woman between 18 and 29 years old in good health and CMV-seropositive. V gene TRBV7-2 combines with J gene TRBJ1-5; D is uncertain. Written as DNA, the CDR3 is TGTGCCAGCAGCTTAGATTGGGCGCTTAGCAATCAGCCCCAGCATTTT. Its translation: CASSLDWALSNQPQHF.